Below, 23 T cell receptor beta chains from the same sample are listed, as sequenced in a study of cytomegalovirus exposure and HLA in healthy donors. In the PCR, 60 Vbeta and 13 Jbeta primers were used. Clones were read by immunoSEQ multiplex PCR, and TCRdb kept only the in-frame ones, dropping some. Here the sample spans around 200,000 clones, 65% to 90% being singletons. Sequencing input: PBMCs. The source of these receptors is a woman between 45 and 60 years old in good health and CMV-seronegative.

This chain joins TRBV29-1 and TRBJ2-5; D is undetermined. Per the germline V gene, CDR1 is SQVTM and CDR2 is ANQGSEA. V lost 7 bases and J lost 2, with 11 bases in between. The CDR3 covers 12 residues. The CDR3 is CSALVRQETQYF. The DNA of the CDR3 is TGCAGCGCTCTAGTTCGACAAGAGACCCAGTACTTC.

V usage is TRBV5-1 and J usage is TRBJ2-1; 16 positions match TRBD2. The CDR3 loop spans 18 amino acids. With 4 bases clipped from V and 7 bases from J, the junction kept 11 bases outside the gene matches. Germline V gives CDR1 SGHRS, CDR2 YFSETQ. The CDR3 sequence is CASSPRGLAGGPKNEQFF. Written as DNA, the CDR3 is TGCGCCAGCAGCCCGCGGGGACTAGCGGGAGGGCCGAAAAATGAGCAGTTCTTC.

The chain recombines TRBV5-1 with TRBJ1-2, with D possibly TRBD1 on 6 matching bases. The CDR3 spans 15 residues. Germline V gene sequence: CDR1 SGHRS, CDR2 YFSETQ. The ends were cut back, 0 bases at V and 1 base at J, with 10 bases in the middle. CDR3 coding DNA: TGCGCCAGCAGCTTGGCCCGGGACAATAACTATGGCTACACCTTC. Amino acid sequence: CASSLARDNNYGYTF.

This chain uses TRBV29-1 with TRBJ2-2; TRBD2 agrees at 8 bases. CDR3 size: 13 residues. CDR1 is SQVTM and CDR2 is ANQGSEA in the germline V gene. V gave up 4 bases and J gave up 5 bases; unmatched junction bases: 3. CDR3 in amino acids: CSVGSGRTGELFF. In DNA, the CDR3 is TGCAGCGTTGGGAGCGGGAGAACCGGGGAGCTGTTTTTT.

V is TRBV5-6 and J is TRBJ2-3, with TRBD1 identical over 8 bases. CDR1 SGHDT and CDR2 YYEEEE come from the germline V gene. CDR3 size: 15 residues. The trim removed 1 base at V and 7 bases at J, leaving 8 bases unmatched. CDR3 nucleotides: TGTGCCAGCAGCTTGAGGCAGGGGGCCTTCAATACGCAGTATTTT. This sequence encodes CASSLRQGAFNTQYF.

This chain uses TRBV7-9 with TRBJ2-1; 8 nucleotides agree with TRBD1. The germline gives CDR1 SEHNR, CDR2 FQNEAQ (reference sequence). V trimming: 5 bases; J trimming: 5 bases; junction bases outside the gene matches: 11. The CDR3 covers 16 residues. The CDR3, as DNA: TGTGCCAGCAGCCCAAACCGGGACAGGCGACACAATGAGCAGTTCTTC. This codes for CASSPNRDRRHNEQFF.

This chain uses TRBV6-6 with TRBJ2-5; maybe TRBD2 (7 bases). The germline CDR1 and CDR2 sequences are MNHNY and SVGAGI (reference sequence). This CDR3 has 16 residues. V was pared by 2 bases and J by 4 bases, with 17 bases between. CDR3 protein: CASSYGRGLGGETQYF. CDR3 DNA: TGTGCCAGCAGTTACGGGCGGGGGCTCGGGGGAGAGACCCAGTACTTC.

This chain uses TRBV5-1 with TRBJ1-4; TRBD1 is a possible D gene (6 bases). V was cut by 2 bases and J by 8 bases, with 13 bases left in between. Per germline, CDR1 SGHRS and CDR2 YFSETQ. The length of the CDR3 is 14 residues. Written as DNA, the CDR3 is TGCGCCAGCAGCTTAGACAGGCGGGAGGAAAAACTGTTTTTT. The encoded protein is CASSLDRREEKLFF.

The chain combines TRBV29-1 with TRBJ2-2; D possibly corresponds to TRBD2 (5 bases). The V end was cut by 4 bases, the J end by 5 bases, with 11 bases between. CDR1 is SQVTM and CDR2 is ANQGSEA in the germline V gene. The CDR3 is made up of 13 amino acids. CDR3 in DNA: TGCAGCGTTGTTTTAGCGATGACCGGGGAGCTGTTTTTT. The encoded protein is CSVVLAMTGELFF.

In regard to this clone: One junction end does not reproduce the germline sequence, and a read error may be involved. The CDR3 sequence is CASSTAGTTNEKLFF. The CDR3 DNA reads as TGTGCCAGCAGTACCGCCGGGACAACAAATGAAAAACTGTTTTTT. The chain has TRBV6-1 and TRBJ1-4; possible D gene TRBD1, 6 bases. The CDR3 loop spans 15 amino acids. Germline V CDR1 and CDR2: MNHNS, SASEGT.

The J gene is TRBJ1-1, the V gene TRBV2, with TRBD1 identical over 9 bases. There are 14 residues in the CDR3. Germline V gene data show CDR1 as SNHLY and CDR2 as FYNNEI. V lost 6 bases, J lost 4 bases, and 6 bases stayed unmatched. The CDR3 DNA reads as TGTGCCAGCAGCGTAGGACAGGGGCTCACTGAAGCTTTCTTT. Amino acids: CASSVGQGLTEAFF.

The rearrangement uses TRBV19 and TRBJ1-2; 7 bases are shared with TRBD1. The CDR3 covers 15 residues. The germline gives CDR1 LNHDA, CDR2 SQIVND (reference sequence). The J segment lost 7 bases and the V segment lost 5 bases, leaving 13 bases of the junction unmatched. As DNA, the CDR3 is TGTGCCAGTAGTGAGGGGACAGCGCATTTTGGTGGCTACACCTTC. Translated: CASSEGTAHFGGYTF.

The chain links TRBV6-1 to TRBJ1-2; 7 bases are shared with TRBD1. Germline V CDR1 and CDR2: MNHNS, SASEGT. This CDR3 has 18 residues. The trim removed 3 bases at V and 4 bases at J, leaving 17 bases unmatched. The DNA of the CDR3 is TGTGCCAGCAGTGAGGAAGGGGGACAGCTCCGGCGGGGCTATGGCTACACCTTC. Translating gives CASSEEGGQLRRGYGYTF.

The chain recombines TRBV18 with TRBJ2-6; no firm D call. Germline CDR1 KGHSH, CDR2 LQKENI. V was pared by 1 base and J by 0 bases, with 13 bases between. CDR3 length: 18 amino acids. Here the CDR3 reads CASSPQPGASSGANVLTF. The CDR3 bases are TGTGCCAGCTCACCACAACCCGGAGCGAGCTCTGGGGCCAACGTCCTGACTTTC.

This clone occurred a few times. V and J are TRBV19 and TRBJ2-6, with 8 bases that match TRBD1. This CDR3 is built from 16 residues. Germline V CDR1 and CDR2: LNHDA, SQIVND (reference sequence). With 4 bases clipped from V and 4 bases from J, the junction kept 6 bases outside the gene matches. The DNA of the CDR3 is TGTGCCAGTAGTAAGGGCAGGGGGCAAGGGGCCAACGTCCTGACTTTC. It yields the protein CASSKGRGQGANVLTF.

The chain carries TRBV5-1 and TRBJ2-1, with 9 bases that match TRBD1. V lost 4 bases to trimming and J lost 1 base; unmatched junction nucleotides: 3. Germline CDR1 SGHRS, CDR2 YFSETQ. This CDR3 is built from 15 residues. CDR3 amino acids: CASSQTGGSYNEQFF. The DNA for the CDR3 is TGCGCCAGCAGCCAGACAGGGGGATCCTACAATGAGCAGTTCTTC.

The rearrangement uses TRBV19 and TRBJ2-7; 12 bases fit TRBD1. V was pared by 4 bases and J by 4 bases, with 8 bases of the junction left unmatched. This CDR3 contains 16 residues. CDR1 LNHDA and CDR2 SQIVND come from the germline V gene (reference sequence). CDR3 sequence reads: CASSTSMGQGAYEQYF. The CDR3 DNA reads TGTGCCAGTAGTACCTCAATGGGACAGGGGGCTTACGAGCAGTACTTC.

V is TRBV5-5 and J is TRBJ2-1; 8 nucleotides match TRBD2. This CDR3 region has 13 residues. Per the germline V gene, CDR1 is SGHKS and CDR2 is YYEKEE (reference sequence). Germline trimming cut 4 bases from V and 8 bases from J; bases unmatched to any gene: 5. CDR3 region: CASSTGTSDEQFF. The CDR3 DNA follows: TGTGCCAGCAGCACCGGGACTAGTGATGAGCAGTTCTTC.

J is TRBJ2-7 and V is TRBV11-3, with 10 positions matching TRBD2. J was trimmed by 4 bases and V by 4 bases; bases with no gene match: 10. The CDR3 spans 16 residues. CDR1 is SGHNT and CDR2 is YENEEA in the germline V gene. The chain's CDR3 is CASSWGFSSGSYEQYF. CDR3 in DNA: TGTGCCAGCAGCTGGGGCTTCTCTAGCGGGAGTTACGAGCAGTACTTC.

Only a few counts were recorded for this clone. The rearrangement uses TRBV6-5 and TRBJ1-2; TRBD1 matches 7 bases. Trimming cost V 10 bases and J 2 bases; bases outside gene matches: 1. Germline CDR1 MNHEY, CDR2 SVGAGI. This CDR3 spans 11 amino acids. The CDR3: CATGQNYGYTF. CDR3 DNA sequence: TGTGCCACGGGACAGAACTATGGCTACACCTTC.

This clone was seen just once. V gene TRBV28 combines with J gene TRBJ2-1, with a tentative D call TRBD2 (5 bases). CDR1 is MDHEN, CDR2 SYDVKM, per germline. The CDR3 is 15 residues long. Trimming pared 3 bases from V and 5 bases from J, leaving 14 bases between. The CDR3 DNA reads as TGTGCCAGCAGTTTTTATCCCAGGAGGAACAATGAGCAGTTCTTC. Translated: CASSFYPRRNNEQFF. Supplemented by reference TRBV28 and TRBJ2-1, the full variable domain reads DVKVTQSSRYLVKRTGEKVFLECVQDMDHENMFWYRQDPGLGLRLIYFSYDVKMKEKGDIPEGYSVSREKKERFSLILESASTNQTSMYLCASSFYPRRNNEQFFGPGTRLTVL.

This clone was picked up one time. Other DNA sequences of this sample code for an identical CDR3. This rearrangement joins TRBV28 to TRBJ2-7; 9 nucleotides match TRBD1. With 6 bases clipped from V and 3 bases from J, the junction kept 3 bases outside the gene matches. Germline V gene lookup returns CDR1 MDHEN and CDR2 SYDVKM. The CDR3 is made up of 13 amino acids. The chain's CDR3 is CASSLDRGYEQYF. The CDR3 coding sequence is TGTGCCAGCAGCTTGGACAGGGGCTACGAGCAGTACTTC.

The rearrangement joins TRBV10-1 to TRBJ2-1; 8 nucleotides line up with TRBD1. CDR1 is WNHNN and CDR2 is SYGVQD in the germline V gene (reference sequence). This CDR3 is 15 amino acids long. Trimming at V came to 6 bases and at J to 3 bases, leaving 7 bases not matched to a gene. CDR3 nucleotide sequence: TGCGCCAGCAGCCCCCGGGACAGGCTCTACAATGAGCAGTTCTTC. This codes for CASSPRDRLYNEQFF.